This paragraph reports one TCR beta chain. Its antigen remains unidentified. CDR3 length: 13 residues. Trimming took off 5 bases at V and 8 bases at J, with 13 bases between the two ends. From germline, CDR1 is SEHNR and CDR2 FQNEAQ (reference sequence). The sample comes from a study of identical twins. Using its own MiXCR run on the 5' RACE reads, TCRdb lists one record per CDR3 protein. The profile shows roughly 720,000 distinct CDR3 sequences, 15% to 20% of them singletons. Study outcomes and limitations: Reduced insertions were recorded for abundant cord blood beta clonotypes, with no such pattern in memory repertoires. Less excess twin sharing appeared in beta out-of-frame sequences.

These data were likewise used in another study, on T cells expressing NK-cell markers.

The sequence derives from a woman between 18 and 29 years old in good health. The chain carries TRBV7-9 and TRBJ1-5; maybe TRBD1 (6 bases). Specimen: PBMCs. This CDR3 is CASSPGGLEPQHF. In DNA, the CDR3 is TGTGCCAGCAGCCCGGGGGGCTTAGAGCCCCAGCATTTT. Using reference TRBV7-9 and TRBJ1-5 for the parts outside the CDR3, the full variable domain is DTGVSQNPRHKITKRGQNVTFRCDPISEHNRLYWYRQTLGQGPEFLTYFQNEAQLEKSRLLSDRFSAERPKGSFSTLEIQRTEQGDSAMYLCASSPGGLEPQHFGDGTRLSIL.